The source of this T cell receptor beta chain is a study of beta chain features in type 1 diabetes. Reverse transcribing all isolated RNA meant expressed TCRB transcripts were sequenced. Measured with immunoSEQ multiplex PCR; TCRdb has only the in-frame clones, and not every one. The sample holds 120,000 to 150,000 clones, about 9.1% seen once. Study outcomes and limitations: In type 1 diabetes patients, VDJ junctions had fewer insertions; deletions at these junctions were more frequent.

Germline loops: CDR1 SGDLS, CDR2 YYNGEE. The CDR3 length is 15 residues. Trimming cost V 4 bases and J 3 bases; bases outside gene matches: 4. There are a few counts of this clone. What it recognizes is unknown. The chain joins TRBV9 to TRBJ2-7; 13 nucleotides agree with TRBD2. Specimen: central memory CD4+ T cells from blood. The TCR comes from a woman aged 40-49 years in good health. The CDR3 DNA is TGTGCCAGCAGCCCAGGACTAGCGGGGGTCTACGAGCAGTACTTC. It translates to CASSPGLAGVYEQYF.